The rows below give T cell receptor beta chains drawn from one sample of a study of blood T cell repertoires in COVID-19. TCRdb keeps only in-frame clones here, not all; method: immunoSEQ multiplex PCR. The sample shows around 160,000 clones, 70% to 90% of them seen only once. The sequenced material came from peripheral blood. Receptors originate from a human donor in a cohort sampled during active COVID-19. Both conserved end residues are part of each CDR3. Fields, in order: J gene, D gene, V gene, clone size, CDR3 DNA, CDR3 protein. A D gene is named only where the DNA matches it firmly. Expanded clones are given a class, and other clones once, few, many or no size at all.

>TRBJ1-3|TRBD1|TRBV10-3|.
TGTGCCACCGCGAGGGGACAGAACTCTGGAAACACCATATATTTT
CATARGQNSGNTIYF
>TRBJ2-3|.|TRBV9|.
TGTGCCAGCAGCGTGGGAGTCCTTGGCACAGATACGCAGTATTTT
CASSVGVLGTDTQYF
>TRBJ2-7|.|TRBV19|.
TGTGCCAGTAGTACGGGACAAACCTACGAGCAGTACTTC
CASSTGQTYEQYF
>TRBJ2-1|.|TRBV5-6|.
TGTGCCAGCAGCCTGACCGGGGATGAGCAGTTCTTC
CASSLTGDEQFF
>TRBJ2-3|TRBD2|TRBV30|.
TGTGCCTGGACCTGGGGGGGTCCCAGCACAGATACGCAGTATTTT
CAWTWGGPSTDTQYF
>TRBJ2-1|TRBD2|TRBV7-3|.
TGTGCCAGCAGCTTAAGCGGGAGGGGCGACAATGAGCAGTTCTTC
CASSLSGRGDNEQFF
>TRBJ1-1|.|TRBV6-2/TRBV6-3|once
TGTGCCAGCAGTGCCATGGCCACTGAAGCTTTCTTT
CASSAMATEAFF
>TRBJ2-5|.|TRBV12-3/TRBV12-4|.
TGTGCCAGCAGTTCAGGGGGGGAGACCCAGTACTTC
CASSSGGETQYF
>TRBJ2-7|TRBD1|TRBV2|.
TGTGCCAGCAGCGTAGGACAGGCCGGGCAGTACTTC
CASSVGQAGQYF
>TRBJ2-7|TRBD1|TRBV5-1|.
TGCGCCAGCAGCCCCAACCGGGACAGGGGCTACGAGCAGTACTTC
CASSPNRDRGYEQYF
>TRBJ1-4|.|TRBV3-1/TRBV3-2|few
TGTGCCAGCAGCCTAGGAGGAGAAAAACTGTTTTTT
CASSLGGEKLFF
>TRBJ2-1|TRBD2|TRBV2|few
TGTGCCAGAGGAGTAGCGGGAGGGAGCAATGAGCAGTTCTTC
CARGVAGGSNEQFF
>TRBJ2-7|.|TRBV6-5|.
TGTGCCAGCACCCGCGACAAGCCCTACGAGCAGTACTTC
CASTRDKPYEQYF
>TRBJ2-3|TRBD2|TRBV9|few
TGTGCCAGCAGCGTAGAACTAGCGGGAGGCCTCTATGGCACAGATACGCAGTATTTT
CASSVELAGGLYGTDTQYF
>TRBJ2-3|TRBD2|TRBV5-6|.
TGTGCCAGCAGCTACCGGACTAGCGGGAGGGCAGATACGCAGTATTTT
CASSYRTSGRADTQYF
>TRBJ2-1|TRBD2|TRBV6-5|.
TGTGCCAGCGGTCCGGGCGGGAGTTCCGGTGGTGAGCAGTTCTTC
CASGPGGSSGGEQFF
>TRBJ2-1|TRBD2|TRBV27|.
TGTGCCAGCAGTTTAGGTCTACCGGGACTAGCGGGGGCCAATGAGCAGTTCTTC
CASSLGLPGLAGANEQFF
>TRBJ1-1|TRBD1|TRBV6-5|.
TGTGCCAGCAGCTCGGACAGGAGATCCCAAGCTTTCTTT
CASSSDRRSQAFF
>TRBJ2-1|TRBD2|TRBV11-2|.
TGTGCCAGCAGCTTATTAGCGGGAGCGCTAAGCGGACATGAGCAGTTCTTC
CASSLLAGALSGHEQFF
>TRBJ1-2|TRBD1|TRBV7-9|.
TGTGCCAGCAGCGCCCCGGGACAGGGTACCCATGGCTACACCTTC
CASSAPGQGTHGYTF